This TCR beta chain was found in a study of T cell responses to AZD1222 COVID-19 vaccine. Study-level findings and limits: At baseline, just five to seven AZD1222 recipients tested seropositive.

Assay used: immunoSEQ multiplex PCR; TCRdb lists only in-frame clones, some missing. The data hold about 120,000 clones, with 75% to 90% observed a single time. As for this clone: The target antigen is unknown.

This CDR3 is 18 amino acids long. J gave up 9 bases and V 1 base, and 14 bases lay outside the gene matches. Germline assignment: CDR1 SGHRS and CDR2 YFSETQ. This chain links TRBV5-1 with TRBJ2-1; TRBD1 matches at 12 bases. The sequence came from an adult in good health. Specimen: peripheral blood, collected on day 0 of MenACWY control vaccination. The CDR3 nucleotides are TGCGCCAGCAGCTTGCGGTCTCCGGGACAGGGGGCGCGGAGTGAGCAGTTCTTC. Translating gives CASSLRSPGQGARSEQFF.